One and the same sample provided the 18 T cell receptor beta chains below, sequenced in a study of CD8 T cells in ankylosing spondylitis. For these receptors, no antigen is known. TCRdb ran MiXCR on the 5' RACE reads and lists one entry per CDR3 protein. Of 700,000 or so distinct CDR3 sequences listed, around 20% are singletons. Whole-study findings and limits: A motif in TCR beta, a set of seven to nine highly homologous variants, appeared characteristic of ankylosing spondylitis blood.

Sequencing used blood, either unsorted or a sorted T cell fraction (not recorded which). Source of these receptors: a male donor with ankylosing spondylitis.

The rearrangement links TRBV20-1 to TRBJ2-5; TRBD2 matches at 10 bases. Germline trimming cut 2 bases from V and 1 base from J; bases unmatched to any gene: 4. This CDR3 is built from 15 residues. Germline lookup yields CDR1 DFQATT and CDR2 SNEGSKA (reference sequence). CDR3: CSARRLAGAQETQYF. The DNA of the CDR3 is TGCAGTGCTAGACGGCTAGCGGGGGCCCAAGAGACCCAGTACTTC.

This clonotype was observed at least ten times. This rearrangement joins TRBV5-6 to TRBJ2-4, with D unclear. Germline-derived CDR1 and CDR2 are SGHDT and YYEEEE. The CDR3 extends over 15 amino acids. Trimming shortened V by 0 bases and J by 4 bases, and 11 bases separated the two germline ends. This CDR3 reads CASSLADGKKNIQYF. CDR3 coding DNA: TGTGCCAGCAGCTTGGCGGACGGCAAAAAAAACATTCAGTACTTC.

This clonotype was seen only a few times. The chain uses TRBV7-9 and TRBJ1-1; D call uncertain. CDR1 is SEHNR and CDR2 is FQNEAQ in the germline V gene (reference sequence). The CDR3 totals 13 residues. Trimming cost V 5 bases and J 4 bases, with 11 bases left between them. The CDR3 spells CASSLQSPTEAFF. As DNA, the CDR3 is TGTGCCAGCAGCCTCCAAAGCCCCACTGAAGCTTTCTTT.

This clonotype has at least ten counts. The chain recombines TRBV7-9 with TRBJ2-7; D assignment may be TRBD1 or TRBD2 (5 bases each). CDR1 is SEHNR, CDR2 FQNEAQ, per germline (reference sequence). The CDR3 is 16 amino acids. Trimming removed 5 bases from V and 2 bases from J, with 19 bases in between. This CDR3 is CASSPPWGLGAYEQYF. Here the CDR3 DNA reads TGTGCCAGCAGCCCTCCTTGGGGGTTGGGGGCCTACGAGCAGTACTTC.

This clonotype occurred a few times. The rearrangement links TRBV5-1 to TRBJ2-5; 9 bases fit TRBD2. V lost 5 bases to trimming and J lost 2 bases; unmatched junction nucleotides: 7. CDR1 is SGHRS and CDR2 is YFSETQ in the germline V gene. This CDR3 is built from 15 residues. DNA for the CDR3: TGCGCCAGCAGACCTATGACTAGCGGTCAAGAGACCCAGTACTTC. It is translated as CASRPMTSGQETQYF.

This rearrangement joins TRBV5-5 to TRBJ2-1; 7 bases line up with TRBD2. Germline V lookup: CDR1 SGHKS, CDR2 YYEKEE (reference sequence). J lost 4 bases, V lost 2 bases, and 9 bases had no gene match. CDR3 length equals 16 residues. In nucleotides, the CDR3 is TGTGCCAGCAGCTTAAGCGGGAAGGGAGGGTACAATGAGCAGTTCTTC. Its protein product is CASSLSGKGGYNEQFF.

This sequence joins TRBV7-8 and TRBJ2-3, with 9 bases aligning to TRBD2. The CDR3 length is 17 residues. Trimming removed 6 bases from V and 0 bases from J; junction bases left unmatched: 10. From germline, CDR1 is SGHVS and CDR2 FQNEAQ. For the CDR3, the DNA is TGTGCCAGCAGTCCTTGGGCGGGGGGGCTCAGCACAGATACGCAGTATTTT. Protein: CASSPWAGGLSTDTQYF.

This clonotype was found many times. This chain links TRBV7-8 with TRBJ2-2; weak D call: TRBD1 (6 bases). This CDR3 has 13 residues. Germline lookup yields CDR1 SGHVS and CDR2 FQNEAQ. The germline V and J ends were trimmed by 5 bases and 5 bases, with 9 bases remaining between them. CDR3 nucleotide sequence: TGTGCCAGCAGCCTGGGGGCTACCGGGGAGCTGTTTTTT. Translating gives CASSLGATGELFF.

The chain uses TRBV20-1 and TRBJ2-1, with TRBD2 identical over 7 bases. The V gene end was trimmed by 0 bases and the J gene end by 9 bases; junction bases not matched to a gene: 11. The CDR3 covers 15 residues. Germline V lookup: CDR1 DFQATT, CDR2 SNEGSKA (reference sequence). The CDR3 here is CSARDPNRLAGEQFF. The CDR3, as DNA: TGCAGTGCTAGAGATCCCAACAGACTAGCAGGTGAGCAGTTCTTC.

This CDR3 is CASRVSAFWGDQPQHF. The CDR3 nucleotides are TGTGCCAGCAGAGTAAGTGCATTCTGGGGGGATCAGCCCCAGCATTTT. The rearrangement joins TRBV6-1 to TRBJ1-5; tentative D call: TRBD1 (5 bases). The CDR3 contains 16 residues. Trimming took off 6 bases at V and 5 bases at J, with 20 bases between the two ends. Germline values: CDR1 MNHNS, CDR2 SASEGT.

This sequence joins TRBV28 and TRBJ2-1; D uncertain. Germline V gene lookup returns CDR1 MDHEN and CDR2 SYDVKM. The CDR3 runs to 14 residues. Trimming removed 10 bases from V and 4 bases from J, with 17 bases in between. CDR3 sequence reads: CAIRGPLRYNEQFF. CDR3 DNA: TGTGCCATCCGTGGGCCCCTCAGATACAATGAGCAGTTCTTC. Full variable domain (missing parts from reference TRBV28 and TRBJ2-1): DVKVTQSSRYLVKRTGEKVFLECVQDMDHENMFWYRQDPGLGLRLIYFSYDVKMKEKGDIPEGYSVSREKKERFSLILESASTNQTSMYLCAIRGPLRYNEQFFGPGTRLTVL.

The genes are TRBV4-1 and TRBJ2-1; possibly TRBD1 or TRBD2 for D (5 bases each). The CDR3 has 14 amino acids. The germline V and J ends were trimmed by 1 base and 9 bases, with 13 bases remaining between them. Per germline, CDR1 MGHRA and CDR2 YSYEKL. The CDR3 DNA is TGCGCCAGCAGCCAAGGGGTAAAGGGACGTGAGCAGTTCTTC. Protein sequence: CASSQGVKGREQFF.

This chain links TRBV13 with TRBJ2-7, with D unclear. This CDR3 is 11 amino acids long. Per the germline V gene, CDR1 is PRHDT and CDR2 is FYEKMQ (reference sequence). The V gene lost 10 bases and the J gene lost 4 bases, with 11 bases spanning the gap. The CDR3 DNA follows: TGTGCCACCAAGGTCCCGTACGAGCAGTACTTC. Translating it yields CATKVPYEQYF.

This rearrangement joins TRBV12-3 or TRBV12-4 to TRBJ2-1, with 8 nucleotides matching TRBD1. V shed 6 bases, J shed 4 bases, and the junction held 5 bases outside the gene matches. The CDR3 totals 14 residues. DNA of the CDR3: TGTGCCAGCAGGCCTGGGACAGGATACAATGAGCAGTTCTTC. Translating gives CASRPGTGYNEQFF.

This clonotype was seen a few times. CDR3 in DNA: TGTGCCAGCAGTCCGACCGGATTCTACGAGCAGTACTTC. It specifies CASSPTGFYEQYF. V and J are TRBV7-9 and TRBJ2-7; D unclear. In germline, CDR1 is SEHNR, CDR2 FQNEAQ (reference sequence). CDR3 size: 13 residues. Trimming stripped 6 bases from V and 3 bases from J, with 12 bases between.

This clonotype was found many times. This chain uses TRBV5-1 with TRBJ2-2; D is perhaps TRBD1 (7 bases). CDR1 SGHRS and CDR2 YFSETQ come from the germline V gene. The CDR3 has 14 residues. V dropped 5 bases and J dropped 6 bases, with 14 bases sitting between them. CDR3 amino acids: CASSGGGKPGELFF. For the CDR3, the DNA is TGCGCCAGCAGTGGAGGGGGCAAGCCCGGGGAGCTGTTTTTT.

The V gene is TRBV2, the J gene TRBJ2-3, with 10 bases matching TRBD2. V trimming: 6 bases; J trimming: 4 bases; junction bases outside the gene matches: 13. CDR3 size: 17 residues. Germline assignment: CDR1 SNHLY and CDR2 FYNNEI. The CDR3 region is CASSGGTAGGPADTQYF. CDR3 coding DNA: TGTGCCAGCAGCGGCGGTACAGCGGGGGGGCCAGCAGATACGCAGTATTTT.

This clonotype came up a few times. The gene calls are TRBV4-3 and TRBJ2-3, with 8 bases matching TRBD2. The CDR3 covers 13 residues. Per the germline V gene, CDR1 is LGHNA and CDR2 is YSLEER. J lost 4 bases, V lost 6 bases, and 3 bases had no gene match. Written as DNA, the CDR3 is TGCGCCAGCAGTCCGACTAGCGCAGATACGCAGTATTTT. It specifies CASSPTSADTQYF.